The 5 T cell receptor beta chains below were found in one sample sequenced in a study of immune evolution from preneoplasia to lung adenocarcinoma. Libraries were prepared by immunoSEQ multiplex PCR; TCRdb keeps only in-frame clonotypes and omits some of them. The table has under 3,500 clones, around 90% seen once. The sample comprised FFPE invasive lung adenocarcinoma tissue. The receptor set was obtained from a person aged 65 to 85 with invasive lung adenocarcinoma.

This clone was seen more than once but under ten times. This chain's CDR3 is CASRSNPGGGLGNTEAFF. The DNA of the CDR3 is TGTGCCAGCAGGTCCAACCCTGGAGGGGGCCTAGGGAACACTGAAGCTTTCTTT. J is TRBJ1-1 and V is TRBV28; TRBD1 agrees at 7 bases. The V gene end was trimmed by 6 bases and the J gene end by 1 base; junction bases not matched to a gene: 17. CDR3 length: 18 amino acids. CDR1 is MDHEN and CDR2 is SYDVKM in the germline V gene.

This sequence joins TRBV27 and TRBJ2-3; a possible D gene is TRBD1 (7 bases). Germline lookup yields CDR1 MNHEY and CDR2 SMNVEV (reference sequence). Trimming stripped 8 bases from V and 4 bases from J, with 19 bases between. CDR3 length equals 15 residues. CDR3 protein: CASSLLGGGPDTQYF. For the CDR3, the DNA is TGTGCCAGCTCCCTATTAGGAGGGGGCCCAGATACGCAGTATTTT.

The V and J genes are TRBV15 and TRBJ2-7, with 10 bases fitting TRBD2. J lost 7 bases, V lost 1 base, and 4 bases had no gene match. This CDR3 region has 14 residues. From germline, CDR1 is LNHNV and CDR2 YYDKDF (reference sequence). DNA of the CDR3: TGTGCCACCAGCAGAGTAGCGGGAGGAGTTGAGCAGTACTTC. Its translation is CATSRVAGGVEQYF.

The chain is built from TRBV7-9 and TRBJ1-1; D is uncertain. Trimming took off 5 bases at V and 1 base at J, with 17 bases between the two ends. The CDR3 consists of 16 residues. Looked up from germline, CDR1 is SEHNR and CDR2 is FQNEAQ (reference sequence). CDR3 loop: CASSNFALGSNTEAFF. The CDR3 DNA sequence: TGTGCCAGCAGCAACTTCGCTCTGGGTTCGAACACTGAAGCTTTCTTT.

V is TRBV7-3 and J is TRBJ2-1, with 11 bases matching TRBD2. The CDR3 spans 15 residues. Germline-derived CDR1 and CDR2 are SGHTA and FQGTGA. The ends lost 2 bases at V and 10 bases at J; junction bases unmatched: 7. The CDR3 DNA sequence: TGTGCCAGCAGCTTACTGATAGCGGGGGGGCGGGAGCAGTTCTTC. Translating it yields CASSLLIAGGREQFF. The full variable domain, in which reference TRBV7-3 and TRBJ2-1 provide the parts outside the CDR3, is GAGVSQTPSNKVTEKGKYVELRCDPISGHTALYWYRQSLGQGPEFLIYFQGTGAADDSGLPNDRFFAVRPEGSVSTLKIQRTERGDSAVYLCASSLLIAGGREQFFGPGTRLTVL.